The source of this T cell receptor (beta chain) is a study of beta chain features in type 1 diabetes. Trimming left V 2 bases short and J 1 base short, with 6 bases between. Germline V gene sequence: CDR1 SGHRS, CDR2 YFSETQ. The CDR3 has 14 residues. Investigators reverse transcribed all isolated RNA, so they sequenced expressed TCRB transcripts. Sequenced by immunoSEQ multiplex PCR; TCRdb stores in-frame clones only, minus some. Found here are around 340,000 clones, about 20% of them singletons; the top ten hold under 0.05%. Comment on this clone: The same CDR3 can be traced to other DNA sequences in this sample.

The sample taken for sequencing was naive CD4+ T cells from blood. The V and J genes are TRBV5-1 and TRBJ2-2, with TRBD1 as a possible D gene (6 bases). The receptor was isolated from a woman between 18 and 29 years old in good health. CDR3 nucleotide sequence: TGCGCCAGCAGCTTAGGGGGGAACACCGGGGAGCTGTTTTTT. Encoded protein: CASSLGGNTGELFF.